One TCR beta chain is described in this entry. Clones were sequenced by immunoSEQ multiplex PCR, and TCRdb holds only the in-frame ones, with some missing. The sample has 25,000 to 30,000 clones; nearly 90% are singletons. Noted treatment: preoperative locoregional IRX-2 cytokine immunotherapy. Preoperative locoregional IRX-2 cytokine immunotherapy was tested in the phase Ib source study. The germline V gene encodes CDR1 SGHVS and CDR2 FQNEAQ. Trimming stripped 1 base from V and 8 bases from J, with 12 bases between. The CDR3 is 15 residues long. The data derive from a study of preoperative IRX-2 immunotherapy in early breast cancer.

The J gene is TRBJ1-6, the V gene TRBV7-8; D is uncertain. Specimen collection occurred from a patient treated with IRX-2 immunotherapy. This clonotype originated in a human donor with breast cancer. The CDR3 sequence is CASSLGRALDSPLHF. CDR3 DNA: TGTGCCAGCAGCTTAGGGCGGGCCTTGGATTCACCCCTCCACTTT.